Listed below are T cell receptor beta chains from one sample, sequenced in a study of response to subunit inactivated influenza vaccine. One entry per CDR3 protein results from TCRdb running MiXCR on the RT-PCR reads. The sample contains 450,000 to 600,000 distinct CDR3 sequences, about 7.6% of which appear only once. The specimen was PBMCs from blood, collected less than 30 months after vaccination. The receptors come from a man between 50 and 69 years old who received an inactivated influenza vaccine. Both conserved end residues are part of each CDR3. The D gene is left open where the match is weak. The listing skips clone size in some rows; elsewhere it reads once, few, many or a size class.

V gene,D gene,clone size,J gene,CDR3 protein,CDR3 DNA
TRBV20-1,.,.,TRBJ2-7,CSASLGGGEQYF,TGCAGTGCTAGCCTAGGAGGTGGCGAGCAGTACTTC
TRBV2,.,few,TRBJ1-1,CASSDREVTEAFF,TGTGCCAGCAGTGACAGGGAGGTCACTGAAGCTTTCTTT
TRBV10-3,TRBD1,few,TRBJ1-5,CATGDRNGNQPQHF,TGTGCCACCGGGGACAGGAACGGCAATCAGCCCCAGCATTTT
TRBV15,TRBD2,many,TRBJ2-1,CATSIGGTNYNEQFF,TGTGCCACCAGCATTGGCGGGACTAACTACAATGAGCAGTTCTTC
TRBV18,.,.,TRBJ2-5,CASSHGTAQETQYF,TGTGCCAGCTCCCACGGGACGGCACAAGAGACCCAGTACTTC
TRBV4-3,TRBD1,.,TRBJ2-7,CASSTRQGRYEQYF,TGCGCCAGCAGCACCCGACAGGGGCGCTACGAGCAGTACTTC
TRBV29-1,.,few,TRBJ1-5,CSVGGGAGQPQHF,TGCAGCGTGGGCGGGGGGGCAGGTCAGCCCCAGCATTTT
TRBV5-1,.,.,TRBJ2-1,CASSLEGYGNEQFF,TGCGCCAGCAGCTTGGAGGGTTATGGCAATGAGCAGTTCTTC
TRBV11-2,.,many,TRBJ2-1,CASSPTRGRQANYNEQFF,TGTGCCAGCAGCCCCACTCGGGGTAGACAGGCCAATTACAATGAGCAGTTCTTC
TRBV5-1,.,many,TRBJ2-1,CASSPAGGWEQFF,TGCGCCAGCAGCCCCGCTGGTGGCTGGGAGCAGTTCTTC
TRBV10-3,.,few,TRBJ1-2,CAISVDTVGSGYTF,TGTGCCATCAGTGTGGATACAGTCGGTTCCGGCTACACCTTC
TRBV20-1,.,many,TRBJ2-3,CSARDSRSTDTQYF,TGCAGTGCTCGGGACTCCCGAAGCACAGATACGCAGTATTTT
TRBV9,.,few,TRBJ2-3,CASNPSLLVDTQYF,TGTGCCAGCAACCCTTCCTTATTAGTGGATACGCAGTATTTT
TRBV5-1,.,.,TRBJ1-5,CASSLEGRRDQPQHF,TGCGCCAGCAGCTTGGAGGGACGGCGGGATCAGCCCCAGCATTTT
TRBV19,TRBD1,few,TRBJ2-2,CASSLTGTGGRGELFF,TGTGCCAGTAGTCTCACCGGGACAGGGGGTAGGGGGGAGCTGTTTTTT
TRBV6-6,.,few,TRBJ2-7,CASSYGRGDPEYF,TGTGCCAGCAGTTACGGCAGGGGGGATCCGGAGTACTTC
TRBV10-3,.,few,TRBJ2-1,CAISAADNEQFF,TGTGCCATCAGTGCCGCGGACAATGAGCAGTTCTTC
TRBV7-8,TRBD2,.,TRBJ2-1,CASSPPGLAVNNEQFF,TGTGCCAGCAGTCCCCCGGGACTAGCGGTGAACAATGAGCAGTTCTTC
TRBV11-1,TRBD1,.,TRBJ1-4,CASSSRDRGRSTNEKLFF,TGTGCCAGCAGCTCCCGGGACAGGGGTAGATCCACTAATGAAAAACTGTTTTTT
TRBV11-2,TRBD1,many,TRBJ1-2,CASSPGQGVGYTF,TGTGCCAGCAGCCCGGGACAGGGGGTTGGCTACACCTTC
TRBV10-3,.,.,TRBJ1-4,CAISERVENEKLFF,TGTGCCATCAGTGAACGGGTGGAGAATGAAAAACTGTTTTTT
TRBV12-3/TRBV12-4,.,.,TRBJ2-7,CASSLEAAWTEQYF,TGTGCCAGCAGTTTAGAGGCCGCCTGGACCGAGCAGTACTTC
TRBV27,.,few,TRBJ2-7,CASSLSVPYEQYF,TGTGCCAGCAGTTTATCGGTTCCCTACGAGCAGTACTTC
TRBV6-1,.,.,TRBJ2-1,CATRRESSYNEQFF,TGTGCCACCCGCAGGGAGAGCTCCTACAATGAGCAGTTCTTC
TRBV10-3,TRBD2,few,TRBJ2-7,CAIRPGTSGSSFYEQYF,TGTGCCATCAGGCCCGGGACTAGCGGGAGTTCTTTCTACGAGCAGTACTTC
TRBV7-9,TRBD1,few,TRBJ1-4,CASSKTGSSEKLFF,TGTGCCAGCAGCAAGACAGGGTCGAGTGAAAAACTGTTTTTT
TRBV12-3/TRBV12-4,TRBD1,.,TRBJ2-7,CASSSQIARDREREQYF,TGTGCCAGCAGCTCGCAGATAGCCCGGGACAGGGAGCGCGAGCAGTACTTC
TRBV4-2,.,few,TRBJ1-2,CASSLLLDISNYGYTF,TGTGCCAGCAGCCTCCTGTTAGACATATCTAACTATGGCTACACCTTC
TRBV12-3/TRBV12-4,.,.,TRBJ2-7,CASSRTESPYEQYF,TGTGCCAGCAGCCGGACAGAGAGCCCCTACGAGCAGTACTTC
TRBV6-5,.,few,TRBJ1-2,CASSYIDSPAYGYTF,TGTGCCAGCAGTTACATAGACAGTCCTGCCTATGGCTACACCTTC
TRBV5-1,.,many,TRBJ2-3,CASSLEAATSTDTQYF,TGCGCCAGCAGCTTGGAGGCAGCCACTAGCACAGATACGCAGTATTTT
TRBV5-5,.,many,TRBJ2-1,CASSLGTSRGSYNEQFF,TGTGCCAGCAGCTTGGGGACGTCCCGTGGCTCCTACAATGAGCAGTTCTTC
TRBV2,TRBD1,few,TRBJ2-1,CASRGQSEQFF,TGTGCCAGCAGGGGACAGTCTGAGCAGTTCTTC
TRBV3-1,.,.,TRBJ2-1,CASSLSTGTSSYNEQFF,TGTGCCAGCAGCCTAAGTACCGGGACAAGCTCCTACAATGAGCAGTTCTTC
TRBV24-1,TRBD2,few,TRBJ2-7,CATSESGTSSAYEQYF,TGTGCCACCAGTGAGTCCGGGACTAGCTCCGCCTACGAGCAGTACTTC
TRBV7-9,.,.,TRBJ2-2,CASSSFRGNTGELFF,TGTGCCAGCAGCTCATTTCGGGGGAACACCGGGGAGCTGTTTTTT
TRBV30,TRBD1,.,TRBJ2-5,CAWSPQGFETQYF,TGTGCCTGGAGCCCACAGGGGTTTGAGACCCAGTACTTC
TRBV7-2,.,.,TRBJ1-4,CASSLVATTNEKLFF,TGTGCCAGCAGCTTAGTGGCGACAACTAATGAAAAACTGTTTTTT
TRBV4-3,TRBD2,many,TRBJ2-3,CASSQEPSGFSTDTQYF,TGCGCCAGCAGCCAAGAGCCTAGCGGGTTTAGCACAGATACGCAGTATTTT
TRBV12-3/TRBV12-4,TRBD2,.,TRBJ2-1,CASSPTSGRRNEQFF,TGTGCCAGCAGTCCAACAAGCGGGAGGCGCAATGAGCAGTTCTTC